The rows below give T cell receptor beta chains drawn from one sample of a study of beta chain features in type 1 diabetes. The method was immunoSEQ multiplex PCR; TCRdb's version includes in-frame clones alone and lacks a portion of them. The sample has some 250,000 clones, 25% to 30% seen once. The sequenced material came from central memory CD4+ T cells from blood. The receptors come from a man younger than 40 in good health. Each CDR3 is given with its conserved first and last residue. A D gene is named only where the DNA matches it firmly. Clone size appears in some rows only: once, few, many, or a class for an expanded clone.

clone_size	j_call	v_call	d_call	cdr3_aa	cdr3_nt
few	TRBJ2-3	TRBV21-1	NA	CASSSSETDTQYF	TGTGCCAGCAGCAGTTCAGAGACAGATACGCAGTATTTT
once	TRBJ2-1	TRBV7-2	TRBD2	CASSLVGLADSYNEQFF	TGTGCCAGCAGCTTAGTTGGACTAGCGGACTCCTACAATGAGCAGTTCTTC
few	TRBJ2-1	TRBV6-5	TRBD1	CASWDRGYEQFF	TGTGCCAGTTGGGACAGGGGTTATGAGCAGTTCTTC
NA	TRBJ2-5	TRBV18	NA	CASSLNPGAETQYF	TGTGCCAGCTCACTAAATCCGGGCGCGGAGACCCAGTACTTC
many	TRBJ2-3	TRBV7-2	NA	CASSLENTQYF	TGTGCCAGCAGCTTAGAGAATACGCAGTATTTT
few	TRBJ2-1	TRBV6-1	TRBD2	CASSDQRGLNEQFF	TGTGCCAGCAGTGATCAGCGGGGTCTCAATGAGCAGTTCTTC
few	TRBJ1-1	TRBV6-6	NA	CASSTLQNTEAFF	TGTGCCAGCAGTACCCTACAGAACACTGAAGCTTTCTTT
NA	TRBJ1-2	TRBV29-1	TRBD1	CSALLPTGGYGYTF	TGCAGCGCTCTCCTCCCGACAGGGGGCTATGGCTACACCTTC
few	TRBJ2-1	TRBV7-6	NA	CASSPLQGTSYNEQFF	TGTGCCAGCAGCCCGTTGCAGGGCACTTCCTACAATGAGCAGTTCTTC
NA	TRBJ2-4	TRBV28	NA	CAGSSGQAKNIQYF	TGTGCCGGCAGTAGCGGCCAAGCCAAAAACATTCAGTACTTC
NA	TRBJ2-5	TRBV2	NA	CAGNRAFQETQYF	TGTGCCGGCAACAGAGCGTTCCAAGAGACCCAGTACTTC